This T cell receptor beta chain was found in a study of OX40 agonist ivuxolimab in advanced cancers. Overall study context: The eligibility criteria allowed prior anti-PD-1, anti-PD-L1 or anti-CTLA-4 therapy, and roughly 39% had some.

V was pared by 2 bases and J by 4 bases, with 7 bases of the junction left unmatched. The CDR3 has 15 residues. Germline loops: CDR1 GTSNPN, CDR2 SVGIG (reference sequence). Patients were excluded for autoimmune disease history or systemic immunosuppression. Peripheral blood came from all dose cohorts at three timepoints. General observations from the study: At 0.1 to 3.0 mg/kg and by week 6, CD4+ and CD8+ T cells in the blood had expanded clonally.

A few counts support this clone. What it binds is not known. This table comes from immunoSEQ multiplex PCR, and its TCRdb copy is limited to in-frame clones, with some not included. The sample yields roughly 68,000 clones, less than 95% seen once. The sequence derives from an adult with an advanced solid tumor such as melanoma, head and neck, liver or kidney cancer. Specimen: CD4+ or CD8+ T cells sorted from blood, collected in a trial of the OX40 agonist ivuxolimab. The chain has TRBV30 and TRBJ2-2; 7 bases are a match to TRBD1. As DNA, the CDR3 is TGTGCCTGGAGTCACTCGACAGGGTTCACCGGGGAGCTGTTTTTT. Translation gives CAWSHSTGFTGELFF.